This is a list of T cell receptor beta chains from one sample in a study of blood T cells in healthy people across ages. TCRdb passed the 5' RACE reads through MiXCR, listing each CDR3 protein once. The repertoire includes approximately 760,000 distinct CDR3 sequences, about 25% of them detected once, and 9.4% sits in the top ten. These records were also assigned to another study, of T cells of mothers and their children.

Sequenced: blood. These receptors all stem from a boy younger than 18 in good health. CDR3s include the opening cysteine and the closing phenylalanine or tryptophan. Each record gives: clone size, V gene, J gene, CDR3 length, D gene, CDR3 DNA, CDR3 protein. D genes are given only for firm matches. Not all rows give a size; the values are once, few, many and, for expanded clones, a class.

>NA|TRBV2|TRBJ2-2|17|TRBD1
TGTGCCAGCAGGGGGGCGATTGGACAGGGATTTGCCGGGGAGCTGTTTTTT
CASRGAIGQGFAGELFF
>NA|TRBV7-9|TRBJ2-2|14|TRBD2
TGTGCCAGCAGTAAGCGGGAGGACACCGGGGAGCTGTTTTTT
CASSKREDTGELFF
>NA|TRBV12-3/TRBV12-4|TRBJ2-7|16|TRBD2
TGTGCCAGCAGTTTAGGCTTGACTAGCGGGACTAGCAAGCAGTACTTC
CASSLGLTSGTSKQYF
>NA|TRBV7-9|TRBJ2-5|14|NA
TGTGCCAGCAGCGGGGGAAGGGATCAAGAGACCCAGTACTTC
CASSGGRDQETQYF
>many|TRBV7-3|TRBJ2-1|14|TRBD1
TGTGCCAGCAGTCTGACAGGGACCTACAATGAGCAGTTCTTC
CASSLTGTYNEQFF
>NA|TRBV4-2|TRBJ2-5|16|TRBD1
TGTGCCAGCAGCCAAGAGGATGGCAGGGGGCGAGAGACCCAGTACTTC
CASSQEDGRGRETQYF
>NA|TRBV19|TRBJ1-4|13|NA
TGTGCCAGTAGTATGGTCAACAATGAAAAACTGTTTTTT
CASSMVNNEKLFF
>NA|TRBV10-3|TRBJ2-3|15|NA
TGTGCCAACAGTATTGGAGGGGAGGGCACAGATACGCAGTATTTT
CANSIGGEGTDTQYF
>few|TRBV25-1|TRBJ1-1|17|NA
TGTGCCAGCAGTGGCCCAAGGGATAGGGTCTCGAACACTGAAGCTTTCTTT
CASSGPRDRVSNTEAFF
>few|TRBV7-6|TRBJ2-7|15|NA
TGTGCCAGCAGCTTACACGCAGGGGGGACCTACGAGCAGTACTTC
CASSLHAGGTYEQYF
>NA|TRBV2|TRBJ2-2|14|NA
TGTGCCAGCAGTGGTGTCAGGTTCGGCGGGGAGCTGTTTTTT
CASSGVRFGGELFF
>NA|TRBV14|TRBJ2-7|18|TRBD2
TGTGCCAGCAGCCAAGCTGGTCGGGCTAGCGGGAGATCCTACGAGCAGTACTTC
CASSQAGRASGRSYEQYF
>NA|TRBV10-3|TRBJ2-4|14|NA
TGTGCCATCAGCCTCTCGAGAGGGGAAAACATTCAGTACTTC
CAISLSRGENIQYF
>once|TRBV7-2|TRBJ2-4|17|TRBD2
TGTGCCAGCAGCTTAGGACTAGCGGGGGGGCCTCAAAACATTCAGTACTTC
CASSLGLAGGPQNIQYF
>NA|TRBV7-2|TRBJ2-5|14|NA
TGTGTCAGCAGCTTAGATCAGGCCCAAGAGACCCAGTATTTC
CVSSLDQAQETQYF
>NA|TRBV7-2|TRBJ1-5|15|NA
TGTGCCAGCAGCTTAGCAGGGCTTTACAATCAGCCCCAGCATTTT
CASSLAGLYNQPQHF
>NA|TRBV6-2/TRBV6-3|TRBJ2-5|15|TRBD2
TGTGCCAGCAGTACGGTGTGGGACTACGAAGAGACCCGGTACTTC
CASSTVWDYEETRYF
>NA|TRBV14|TRBJ2-2|13|NA
TGTGCCAGCAGCCGTACCCGGCCCGGGGAGCTGTTTTTT
CASSRTRPGELFF
>NA|TRBV20-1|TRBJ2-7|12|NA
TGCAGTGCTAGGGTCGGAGGCTACGAGCAGTACTTC
CSARVGGYEQYF
>NA|TRBV4-1|TRBJ2-1|15|NA
TGCGCCAGCAGCCATGACCCGGGACCTGGGTTTGAGCAGTTCTTC
CASSHDPGPGFEQFF
>NA|TRBV12-3/TRBV12-4|TRBJ2-7|11|NA
TGTGCCAGCAGTTTAAGGGAGACCCAGTGCTTC
CASSLRETQCF
>NA|TRBV6-5|TRBJ2-5|14|TRBD2
TGTGCCAGCAGGGGTAGCGGGAGGGTTGAGACCCAGTACTTC
CASRGSGRVETQYF
>NA|TRBV6-5|TRBJ1-1|14|TRBD1
TGTGCCAGCAGTGTGACAGGGGGAGACACTGAAGCTTTCTTT
CASSVTGGDTEAFF
>few|TRBV11-2|TRBJ2-1|20|TRBD1
TGTGCCAGCAGCTTAGATCCGTTGCGGGAAAAAAGGGACAGGGTGGGTGAGCAGTTCTTC
CASSLDPLREKRDRVGEQFF
>NA|TRBV7-8|TRBJ1-2|16|NA
TGTGCCAGCAGCACCCACGAGCGAGTAGCTAACTATGGCTACACCTTC
CASSTHERVANYGYTF
>NA|TRBV27|TRBJ2-1|14|NA
TGTGCCAGCAGACGAAGGAGCTCCTACAATGAGCAGTTCTTC
CASRRRSSYNEQFF
>NA|TRBV11-2|TRBJ2-1|18|NA
TGTGCCAGCAGCTTAAAATCAATGGCACAGGGAACCTACAATGAGCAGTTCTTC
CASSLKSMAQGTYNEQFF
>many|TRBV20-1|TRBJ1-1|14|NA
TGCAGTGCTAGCCTTGAGGGCCTGAACACTGAAGCTTTCTTT
CSASLEGLNTEAFF
>NA|TRBV6-5|TRBJ1-2|13|NA
TGTGCCAGCACGGAGGGGGTGGGCCTTGGCTACACCTTC
CASTEGVGLGYTF
>NA|TRBV7-9|TRBJ1-6|15|NA
TGTGCCAGCAGCTTACTCGGACGGAGTAATTCACCCCTCCACTTT
CASSLLGRSNSPLHF
>few|TRBV9|TRBJ2-1|15|NA
TGTGCCAGCAGCCCCCTTGGCGGAGACCGCAATGAGCAGTTCTTC
CASSPLGGDRNEQFF
>NA|TRBV29-1|TRBJ1-2|12|NA
TGCACGTATAGTTCTGTTAACTATGGCTACACCTTC
CTYSSVNYGYTF
>NA|TRBV9|TRBJ2-5|15|TRBD2
TGTGCCAGCAGCGGAACTAGCGGGAGGGCAGAGACCCAGTACTTC
CASSGTSGRAETQYF
>NA|TRBV12-3/TRBV12-4|TRBJ1-1|13|NA
TGTGCCAGCAGTTTAGCAGGGGCCACTGAAGCTTTCTTT
CASSLAGATEAFF
>NA|TRBV20-1|TRBJ2-6|14|TRBD1
TGCAGTGCTGTCAGGGGGCCCGGGGCCAACGTCCTGACTTTC
CSAVRGPGANVLTF
>NA|TRBV28|TRBJ2-7|17|TRBD2
TGTGCCAGCAGTTTCCAGTGGGGGACTAGCGGGAGCTACGAGCAGTACTTC
CASSFQWGTSGSYEQYF
>few|TRBV18|TRBJ2-7|15|TRBD1
TGTGCCAGCTCGCCTAATACGGACAGGGGCTACGAGCAGTACTTC
CASSPNTDRGYEQYF
>NA|TRBV9|TRBJ2-1|17|TRBD1
TGTGCCAGCAGCGGATTGGGGACAGGCGCCACCTACAATGAGCAGTTCTTC
CASSGLGTGATYNEQFF
>NA|TRBV7-2|TRBJ2-1|14|NA
TGTGCCAGCAGCTTTAGCGAGAGTCGGGGTGAGCAGTTCTTC
CASSFSESRGEQFF
>few|TRBV28|TRBJ2-7|14|NA
TGTGCCAGCAGTCTCCCCCCAAGCTCCTACGAGCAGTACTTC
CASSLPPSSYEQYF
>NA|TRBV7-6|TRBJ1-4|14|NA
TGTGCCAGCAGCTACCCAGGAGGTAGCGAAAAACTGTTTTTT
CASSYPGGSEKLFF
>few|TRBV29-1|TRBJ1-2|13|TRBD1
TGCAGCGTAGGGGACAGGGGGGACTATGGCTACACCTTC
CSVGDRGDYGYTF
>few|TRBV6-1|TRBJ2-1|14|NA
TGTGCCAGCGAGCCCGCCCACAGGGACCATCTACAGTTCTTC
CASEPAHRDHLQFF
>NA|TRBV6-1|TRBJ1-4|15|TRBD1
TGTGCCAGCACCCTGATGGGACAGCCCAATGAAAAACTGTTTTTT
CASTLMGQPNEKLFF
>few|TRBV28|TRBJ2-7|14|TRBD2
TGTGCCAGCAACCTAGCGGGAGTCACCTACGAGCAGTACTTC
CASNLAGVTYEQYF
>NA|TRBV6-5|TRBJ2-1|15|TRBD1
TGTGCCAGCAGTTGGGACAGGAGCTCCTACAATGAGCAGTTCTTC
CASSWDRSSYNEQFF
>few|TRBV5-1|TRBJ2-7|12|NA
TGCGCCAGCAGTGAGGGAATCAACGAGCAGTACTTC
CASSEGINEQYF
>NA|TRBV10-3|TRBJ1-3|15|NA
TGTGCCATCACCCGGGACCCTGGGTCTGGAAACACCATATATTTT
CAITRDPGSGNTIYF
>NA|TRBV7-2|TRBJ1-2|17|TRBD1
TGTGCCAGCAGCTCGGAGGGACAGGGCGTTCTTGGCTATGGCTACACCTTC
CASSSEGQGVLGYGYTF
>few|TRBV11-2|TRBJ1-2|14|NA
TGTGCCAGCAGCTTAGATAGGCAAAGGAGAGGCTACACCTTC
CASSLDRQRRGYTF
>few|TRBV9|TRBJ2-7|15|NA
TGTGCCAGCAGCCCGTGGGGCCAGGGCAGCTACGAGCAGTACTTC
CASSPWGQGSYEQYF
>NA|TRBV29-1|TRBJ2-5|14|TRBD1
TGCAGCGTTGATGTTCAGGGGGCTTGGGAGACCCAGTACTTC
CSVDVQGAWETQYF
>few|TRBV4-1|TRBJ2-4|14|NA
TGCGCCAGCAGCCCCGGGGTAGCGGAAAACATTCAGTACTTC
CASSPGVAENIQYF
>NA|TRBV6-2/TRBV6-3|TRBJ2-7|13|NA
TGTGCCAGCAGTCAGGCGGGGCAATACGAGCAGTACTTC
CASSQAGQYEQYF
>NA|TRBV9|TRBJ2-5|15|NA
TGTGCCAGCAGCGTAGACGGAACAGGGCCAGAGACCCAGTACTTC
CASSVDGTGPETQYF